The source of this T cell receptor beta chain is a study of cytomegalovirus exposure and HLA in healthy donors (dated by TCRdb to 2016 to 2017). Context from the whole study: According to an earlier analysis of several hundred of the donors, some 170 million T cells yielded 120 million or so unique TCR beta sequences and approximately 300 Gb of sequence data. An early release covering about 600 HLA-typed donors comprised approximately 290 gigabases of sequencing data and about 90 million unique TCR sequences. Among roughly 370 genotyped donors of the cohort, an average of about 240,000 unique TCR beta nucleotide sequences were sequenced per donor, around 18% of them non-productive. An earlier analysis of approximately 640 of the donors applied high-throughput TCR beta sequencing to assess whether each TCR beta V gene segment acted as functional or pseudogenic. The later analysis used no new phenotypic data to find candidate immune exposures, relying instead on TCR beta sequences and their occurrence across donors. Every discovery cohort repertoire had been produced on one sequencing platform. Donor age, sex, ethnicity and CMV serostatus were compiled together with the repertoire data. To study patterns of TCR occurrence, a later analysis re-analyzed previously published TCR beta repertoires from 500 to 850 donors and added high-resolution HLA genotyping. The number of donors typed differed by locus, with 629-630 for A, B, C, DRB1 and DQB1, more than 500 for DQA1, over 600 for DPA1, and under 490 for DPB1. Using immunosequencing, the study profiled T cell repertoires from around 670 subjects and related those repertoires to cytomegalovirus serostatus. Class I and class II HLA loci were covered by the typing at four-digit resolution. A later genetic analysis used genome-wide SNP genotypes for about 60% of the 666 donors, treating that subset as a discovery cohort. Several DR-DQ haplotypes were treated as single units for association and clustering because of strong linkage in the cohort. Besides the first cohort of hundreds of subjects, a separate validation cohort made up of about 120 different subjects was used. To predict cytomegalovirus infection status, the study brought together high-throughput TCR immunosequencing, statistical association of individual TCRs with disease status, and machine learning. Among the roughly 370 genotyped donors, under 90% belonged to the genetic ancestry cluster associated with self-reported Caucasian donors. The study aimed to test whether cataloging public T cell receptors could reveal signatures of past pathogen exposure.

General study outcomes and caveats: Sequencing depth was assumed to be roughly uniform across donors in the presence/absence analyses, though that assumption may not hold. Strong co-occurrence of HLA alleles, especially DR and DQ, made assigning TCR associations to individual alleles difficult. Most CMV-associated TCR beta chains appeared to be HLA-restricted in a later analysis, and the HLA associations seemed to be driven largely by CMV exposure. The earlier analysis of approximately 540 of the donors excluded approximately 17 rarely observed V segments, including chromosome 9 orphons, because counts were too low. In an earlier analysis of approximately 590 of the donors, most TCR beta V segments appeared in productive rearrangements about 90% or about 30% of the time, broadly matching IMGT annotations. HLA typing was unavailable for some donors at each locus, so association tests used only the typed subset. In a later analysis, the rate of TCR association differed among HLA loci, with DRB1 alleles having the most associated TCRs and HLA-C alleles having the fewest. A cluster of highly shared sequence variants was judged likely to be a technical artifact of the sequencing pipeline. Compared with the roughly 600-donor mean, donors in an Asian-associated ancestry cluster had fewer N-insertions in productive TCRs, according to a later genetic analysis. The study listed approximately 160 TCR beta chains as associated with cytomegalovirus. A later analysis reported that several top co-occurrence clusters appeared linked to parvovirus B19, influenza, CMV and Epstein-Barr virus. For the cohort, immune exposure information was limited to CMV serostatus. Most TCR sequences were seen in very few donors, while some public TCRs were found in many individuals. According to the authors, the approach could potentially be generalized to other disease states and immunological phenotypes. An association between a missense DCLRE1C variant and V-gene and J-gene trimming of TCR beta chains was found in a later genetic analysis and replicated in an independent cohort. Specific HLA alleles were associated with roughly 17,000 TCR beta sequences at a false discovery rate of 0.05 in a later analysis. The classifier was reported to diagnose cytomegalovirus status with high specificity and sensitivity in both the original and validation cohorts. In vitro tests confirmed that a few of the cytomegalovirus-associated TCR beta chains recognize cytomegalovirus antigens. Correlated functional status among segregating V segments might be attributable to linkage disequilibrium, but an unknown experimental factor could not be ruled out. In this cohort, only TCR beta chains were sequenced, and detectable features were limited by the absence of alpha or paired-chain data. Some IMGT-functional V segments, including TRBV6-2 and TRBV6-3, could not be distinguished by the 87-base-pair reads and were therefore excluded. A further reported finding was that TCR beta sequences accurately predicted the HLA-A and HLA-B alleles for most subjects in the first cohort. Compared with equally common non-associated chains, HLA-associated TCR beta chains in a later analysis were more clonally expanded and had lower generation probabilities.

A remark on this clone: The antigen it binds to is not known. Nothing much larger sits one base from this clone, and base qualities are not available.

As encoded in the germline V gene, CDR1 is MNHNS while CDR2 is SASEGT. V gives up 1 base and J gives up 0 bases, and the segment between their germline ends measures 9 bases. From the cysteine through the phenylalanine, the CDR3 covers 15 amino acids. The kept DNA is CDR3 alone, 45 bases in frame from the first base. The cohort comprised approximately 700 healthy bone marrow donors. At the time of sampling, all cohort members were nominally healthy, though unrecorded immune exposures were likely present. The donor tested CMV seropositive, placing the donor among the 289 seropositive members of the cohort. A peripheral blood sample was provided by each donor, and peripheral blood mononuclear cells were used for TCR beta sequencing. The Qiagen DNeasy Blood Extraction Kit was used to extract genomic DNA from the blood cell samples. The library was made by the immunoSEQ multiplex PCR assay. A mixture of 60 forward primers for TCR Vbeta segments and 13 reverse primers for TCR Jbeta segments was used in the multiplex PCR. A multiplex PCR assay on genomic DNA amplified the CDR3 region of rearranged TCR beta genes. The Illumina HiSeq System was used to sequence the amplified TCR beta libraries as 87-base-pair reads. As for the authors' bioinformatics: Across the 670 or so repertoires, a later analysis counted roughly 77 million unique TCR beta chains, approximately 10 million of which were shared by at least two donors. To remove PCR and sequencing errors, raw reads were error-corrected and collapsed into unique sequences using a nearest-neighbor algorithm that merged closely related sequences. To assign V, D and J gene segments, CDR3 sequences were aligned to IMGT reference sequences. For a sequence to be retained, at least a six-nucleotide match to both a V gene segment and a J gene segment was required. Rearrangements were classified as productive when the CDR3 lacked stop codons and remained in frame with V and J, and all other rearrangements were classified as non-productive. Following IMGT convention, CDR3 was defined as the stretch from the second conserved V-encoded cysteine up to the conserved J-encoded phenylalanine. The earlier analysis of about 570 of the donors excluded any sequence lacking an unambiguous match to a single V gene segment. In an earlier analysis of 587 of the donors, V segments were called functional above 56.7% productive rearrangements and were called segregating when the between-donor standard deviation exceeded 5%. A statistical classification framework was developed to diagnose cytomegalovirus status using the catalog of TCR beta chain sequences. A later analysis assigned V and J genes by comparing TCR nucleotide sequences with IMGT/GENE-DB human TR gene sequences. Using the TCRdist pipeline, a later analysis assigned CDR3 sequences along with most-parsimonious VDJ recombination scenarios. In a later analysis, every TCR beta chain was defined by the combination of its CDR3 amino acid sequence and its V-gene family, and reads without a unique V-gene family were dropped. As a way to deal with suspected cross-contamination and a sequencing artifact, a later analysis dropped 500 to 700 nucleotide sequences that were highly shared and had low generation probability. In a later analysis, a clonal expansion index was calculated for each public chain from normalized within-repertoire ranks of inferred template counts. Generation probabilities in a later analysis came from a VDJ recombination model fitted to out-of-frame rearrangements, and those results were checked against IGoR. In a later analysis, TCR-TCR, TCR-HLA and TCR-CMV co-occurrence was scored with hypergeometric tests, and a repertoire-size bias correction was applied to TCR pairs. To estimate false discovery rates, a later analysis permuted the HLA or CMV assignments 20 times. In a later analysis, co-occurring TCRs were grouped using DBSCAN, with TCRdist sequence similarity added in when clustering inside HLA-allele-positive subsets. Repertoires with fewer than 30,000 or more than 120,000 public chains, plus five repertoires with anomalous nucleotide sharing, were excluded from co-occurrence clustering. Drawn from immuneACCESS, this table holds only the in-frame rearrangements with V and J called that TCRdb kept. Clones are partly lost; checked studies trace under half to an unresolved V gene and leave the rest unexplained. That table supplies the V and J calls and clone size; D and trimming were determined from the DNA. For this sample there are approximately 190,000 clones; around 80% appear just once. About 6% of the sample belongs to the ten largest clones.

The origin of this receptor is a man between 35 and 55 years old in good health and CMV-seropositive. The sequence links TRBV6-1 to TRBJ1-1; the D gene is perhaps TRBD1, on 5 matching bases. What was sequenced was PBMCs. The sequenced DNA: TGTGCCAGCAGTGAAGGGGGAGGGGTGAACACTGAAGCTTTCTTT. The resulting protein is CASSEGGGVNTEAFF.